This T cell receptor beta chain was identified in a study of T-cell memory formation after mild COVID-19. TCRdb fed the 5' RACE reads into MiXCR, producing one record per CDR3 protein. The sample shows roughly 280,000 distinct CDR3 sequences, 15% to 20% of them seen only once. Findings and limits, study-wide: Second-wave clones reaching peak frequency on day 37 lacked confirmed SARS-CoV-2 specificity.

This clonotype was detected a few times. No antigen is known for it. The CDR3 extends over 12 amino acids. Germline CDR1 reads SEHNR; CDR2 reads FQNEAQ (reference sequence). V was cut by 3 bases and J by 13 bases, with 12 bases left in between. The source of this sequence is a man aged 18 to 29 who had mild COVID-19 (a few samples of this study predate the infection). Cell type and time point are not known. Source material: PBMCs or a T cell subset sorted from them (not recorded which). This chain links TRBV7-9 with TRBJ1-4; no definite D call. The CDR3 bases are TGTGCCAGCAGCTTCGCAACCGGTGGACTGTTTTTT. As protein: CASSFATGGLFF.